A single sample gave rise to the 10 T cell receptor beta chains below, sequenced in a study of cytomegalovirus exposure and HLA in healthy donors. Use of 60 Vbeta and 13 Jbeta primers characterized the PCR. TCRdb's copy holds only in-frame clones and misses some; the assay was immunoSEQ multiplex PCR. This table holds about 120,000 clones, roughly 80% found once. Sequencing input: PBMCs. These receptors were taken from a woman aged 35 to 49 in good health and CMV-seropositive.

The chain joins TRBV5-1 to TRBJ2-1, with 13 bases that match TRBD2. The V gene's germline CDR1 is SGHRS and CDR2 YFSETQ. The CDR3 totals 18 residues. The ends lost 4 bases at V and 6 bases at J; junction bases unmatched: 13. CDR3 sequence (DNA): TGCGCCAGCAGCAGATCCGGGACTAGCGGGACAGTCCGCAATGAGCAGTTCTTC. Encoded protein: CASSRSGTSGTVRNEQFF. The variable domain in full, with the rest retrieved from reference TRBV5-1 and TRBJ2-1, is KAGVTQTPRYLIKTRGQQVTLSCSPISGHRSVSWYQQTPGQGLQFLFEYFSETQRNKGNFPGRFSGRQFSNSRSEMNVSTLELGDSALYLCASSRSGTSGTVRNEQFFGPGTRLTVL.

The rearrangement uses TRBV10-1 and TRBJ1-1; possible D gene TRBD1, 6 bases. The CDR3 length is 15 residues. Germline V gene sequence: CDR1 WNHNN, CDR2 SYGVQD (reference sequence). Trimming left V 0 bases short and J 5 bases short, with 13 bases between. For the CDR3, the DNA is TGCGCCAGCAGTGAGTCGGCAGGGGTTACGACTGAAGCTTTCTTT. Translation gives CASSESAGVTTEAFF.

The chain combines TRBV5-5 with TRBJ2-4; TRBD2 agrees at 15 bases. V was clipped by 5 bases and J by 7 bases; unmatched bases: 10. The CDR3 spans 17 residues. CDR1 is SGHKS, CDR2 YYEKEE, per germline (reference sequence). The CDR3 reads CASSLTGLAGGGNIQYF. The CDR3 nucleotides are TGTGCCAGCAGTCTCACGGGACTAGCGGGAGGTGGGAACATTCAGTACTTC.

The CDR3 region has the DNA TGTGCCAGCAGCCCCAAACTAGCGGGGGGGGCCTACGAGCAGTACTTC. Amino acids: CASSPKLAGGAYEQYF. This sequence joins TRBV7-2 and TRBJ2-7; TRBD2 matches at 13 bases. The CDR3 contains 16 residues. From germline, CDR1 is SGHTA and CDR2 FQGNSA. V was pared by 5 bases and J by 2 bases, with 6 bases of the junction left unmatched.

This sequence joins TRBV5-4 and TRBJ1-1; D is unresolved. Trimming took 6 bases from V and 5 from J, leaving 20 bases between them. Germline V gene data show CDR1 as SGHNT and CDR2 as YYREEE (reference sequence). The CDR3 runs 15 residues. The CDR3 sequence is CASTFGGVTGTEAFF. For the CDR3, the DNA is TGTGCCAGCACCTTCGGTGGGGTAACGGGGACTGAAGCTTTCTTT. Using reference TRBV5-4 and TRBJ1-1 for the parts outside the CDR3, the full variable domain is ETGVTQSPTHLIKTRGQQVTLRCSSQSGHNTVSWYQQALGQGPQFIFQYYREEENGRGNFPPRFSGLQFPNYSSELNVNALELDDSALYLCASTFGGVTGTEAFFGQGTRLTVV.

Only a few counts were recorded for this clone. The chain recombines TRBV5-1 with TRBJ1-1, with 9 bases lining up with TRBD1. CDR3 size: 16 residues. Germline CDR1 SGHRS, CDR2 YFSETQ. The ends lost 4 bases at V and 0 bases at J; junction bases unmatched: 7. As DNA, the CDR3 is TGCGCCAGCAGCCCTTGGACAGGGGTCATGAACACTGAAGCTTTCTTT. This translates into CASSPWTGVMNTEAFF.

The V gene is TRBV4-2, the J gene TRBJ2-1, with 7 bases fitting TRBD2. The germline V gene has CDR1 LGHNA and CDR2 YNFKEQ. V shed 3 bases, J shed 6 bases, and the junction held 5 bases outside the gene matches. CDR3 length: 14 amino acids. The CDR3: CASSHPGLSNEQFF. In DNA, the CDR3 is TGTGCCAGCAGCCACCCGGGACTATCCAATGAGCAGTTCTTC.

This chain joins TRBV7-9 and TRBJ2-1, with 14 bases aligning to TRBD2. This CDR3 has 17 amino acids. Germline assignment: CDR1 SEHNR and CDR2 FQNEAQ (reference sequence). Germline trimming cut 3 bases from V and 4 bases from J; bases unmatched to any gene: 5. CDR3 in DNA: TGTGCCAGCAGCTTCCCGAGACTAGCGGGGGGGTACAATGAGCAGTTCTTC. This translates into CASSFPRLAGGYNEQFF.

This clone was seen a few times. CDR3 sequence: CASRENDEKLFF. CDR3 sequence (DNA): TGTGCCAGCCGGGAGAACGATGAAAAACTGTTTTTT. The chain carries TRBV2 and TRBJ1-4; no clear D gene. The CDR3 is made up of 12 amino acids. CDR1 and CDR2 from the germline V gene are SNHLY and FYNNEI. V gave up 8 bases and J gave up 6 bases, with 10 bases separating them. Drawing the rest from reference TRBV2 and TRBJ1-4, the complete variable domain is EPEVTQTPSHQVTQMGQEVILRCVPISNHLYFYWYRQILGQKVEFLVSFYNNEISEKSEIFDDQFSVERPDGSNFTLKIRSTKLEDSAMYFCASRENDEKLFFGSGTQLSVL.

The chain uses TRBV30 and TRBJ1-5; no clear D. The CDR3 is made up of 14 amino acids. Germline lookup yields CDR1 GTSNPN and CDR2 SVGIG (reference sequence). Trimming removed 4 bases at V and 6 bases at J, with 16 bases between. The CDR3 region is CAWTTGRAPQPQHF. The DNA of the CDR3 is TGTGCCTGGACTACGGGGAGGGCGCCTCAGCCCCAGCATTTT. Drawing the rest from reference TRBV30 and TRBJ1-5, the complete variable domain is SQTIHQWPATLVQPVGSPLSLECTVEGTSNPNLYWYRQAAGRGLQLLFYSVGIGQISSEVPQNLSASRPQDRQFILSSKKLLLSDSGFYLCAWTTGRAPQPQHFGDGTRLSIL.